Listed here is a single TCR beta chain. CDR3-region Arm-PCR and iRepertoire HTBI primers produced the TCR beta libraries. Via MiXCR, TCRdb re-called the multiplex PCR reads, giving one row per CDR3 protein. The table lists around 450,000 distinct CDR3 sequences, 20% to 25% of them singletons. This sample is part of a study of regulatory T cells in long-lasting Graves disease. As to time point: persistent/refractory GD, antithyroid drugs over 5 years with positive TRAb. There was RNA extracted from PBMCs, and the TCR library was made from it. Germline values: CDR1 SEHNR, CDR2 FQNEAQ (reference sequence). The V and J ends lost 5 bases and 1 base, in that order; junction bases with no gene match: 10. This CDR3 contains 16 residues.

The chain employs TRBV7-9 and TRBJ2-5, with TRBD2 identical over 7 bases. The clonotype comes from a female donor with Graves disease. Specimen: peripheral blood mononuclear cells (PBMCs), collected when the disease was refractory, from a patient treated with antithyroid drugs. CDR3 region: CASSLKRAGTQETQYF. The CDR3 DNA follows: TGTGCCAGCAGCCTAAAGAGAGCGGGGACCCAAGAGACCCAGTACTTC. Drawing the rest from reference TRBV7-9 and TRBJ2-5, the complete variable domain is DTGVSQNPRHKITKRGQNVTFRCDPISEHNRLYWYRQTLGQGPEFLTYFQNEAQLEKSRLLSDRFSAERPKGSFSTLEIQRTEQGDSAMYLCASSLKRAGTQETQYFGPGTRLLVL.